One and the same sample provided the 28 T cell receptor beta chains below, sequenced in a study of glioma-infiltrating T cells. Amplification of TCR alpha and beta CDR3 regions from RNA used iRepertoire nested multiplex PCR. TCRdb independently ran MiXCR on the multiplex PCR reads; one entry per CDR3 protein. The top ten clones hold roughly 5.2% of a sample with about 180,000 distinct CDR3 sequences, about 46% of them seen once. The sequenced sample consisted of glioma tissue, nonneoplastic brain tissue, or PBMCs (not recorded which). The receptors stem from a human donor with low-grade glioma or glioblastoma, undergoing nonglioma brain surgery, or in good health (not recorded which).

This clonotype was recorded a few times. V and J are TRBV7-9 and TRBJ1-5, with unresolved D. The CDR3 has 13 amino acids. The V and J ends lost 5 bases and 7 bases respectively, with 12 bases between them. Per the germline V gene, CDR1 is SEHNR and CDR2 is FQNEAQ (reference sequence). The CDR3 DNA is TGTGCCAGCAGCCGCGAGGAGAGGCAGCCCCAGCATTTT. Translated, it gives CASSREERQPQHF.

This clonotype was observed at least ten times. V and J are TRBV6-1 and TRBJ2-1; the D gene is possibly TRBD2 (5 bases). CDR1 is MNHNS and CDR2 is SASEGT in the germline V gene. The CDR3 spans 14 residues. Trimming left V 7 bases short and J 2 bases short, with 12 bases between. The CDR3, as DNA: TGTGCCAGCACCCCGAGGGTGACCTACAATGAGCAGTTCTTC. Its translation is CASTPRVTYNEQFF.

This clonotype came up many times. The rearrangement joins TRBV6-2 or TRBV6-3 to TRBJ2-1; TRBD2 matches at 15 bases. With V trimmed by 2 bases and J by 2 bases, 1 base remained unmatched. Germline V gene data show CDR1 as MNHEY and CDR2 as SVGEGT. There are 17 residues in the CDR3. CDR3 protein: CASSYRTSGRAYNEQFF. CDR3 DNA sequence: TGTGCCAGCAGTTACCGGACTAGCGGGAGGGCCTACAATGAGCAGTTCTTC.

The V gene is TRBV28, the J gene TRBJ2-7; possible D gene TRBD2, 6 bases. This CDR3 has 16 amino acids. Germline values: CDR1 MDHEN, CDR2 SYDVKM. V lost 6 bases, J lost 4 bases, and 22 bases lay in between. As DNA, the CDR3 is TGTGCCAGCAGCCAAATGGGGGGTATGCGATCTTACGAGCAGTACTTC. This translates into CASSQMGGMRSYEQYF.

The chain uses TRBV12-3 or TRBV12-4 and TRBJ1-3; 9 nucleotides line up with TRBD1. The junction had 5 bases not matched to a gene; V was cut back by 6 bases and J by 5 bases. The CDR3 is 14 residues long. CDR3 sequence reads: CASSWTGARNTIYF. CDR3 in DNA: TGTGCCAGCAGCTGGACAGGGGCAAGAAACACCATATATTTT.

Worth noting for this clonotype: This may arise from a read error, as a much more abundant clone is one base away. The V call is TRBV5-1, the J call TRBJ2-3; D may be TRBD1 (5 bases). Germline CDR1 reads SGHRS; CDR2 reads YFSETQ. This CDR3 has 13 residues. In DNA, the CDR3 is TGCGCCAGCAGCTTGGAGGCCACAGGTACGCAGTATTTT. Translated, it gives CASSLEATGTQYF.

This clonotype was counted at least ten times. The CDR3 region is CAITVNTEAFF. The CDR3 DNA reads TGTGCCATCACCGTGAACACTGAAGCTTTCTTT. The rearrangement joins TRBV10-3 to TRBJ1-1; D unclear. There are 11 residues in the CDR3. CDR1 is ENHRY and CDR2 is SYGVKD in the germline V gene. V lost 7 bases to trimming and J lost 0 bases, with 3 bases between them.

The chain combines TRBV12-3 or TRBV12-4 with TRBJ2-5; 8 nucleotides match TRBD2. Trimming at V came to 5 bases and at J to 1 base, leaving 6 bases not matched to a gene. The CDR3 sequence is 15 residues long. Here the CDR3 reads CASSMGLGVQETQYF. In DNA form, the CDR3 reads TGTGCCAGCAGTATGGGACTAGGGGTCCAAGAGACCCAGTACTTC.

As for this clonotype: A read error may be the cause here, since a much bigger clone is one base away. The chain is built from TRBV28 and TRBJ2-1; TRBD2 matches 9 bases. Germline V lookup: CDR1 MDHEN, CDR2 SYDVKM. CDR3 length equals 15 residues. The CDR3 protein is CASSLAGGDYKEQFF. As DNA, the CDR3 is TGTGCCAGCAGTTTAGCGGGAGGGGACTACAAAGAGCAGTTCTTC.

Turning to this clonotype: Sequence at one end of the junction differs from germline and may be a read error. CDR3 bases: TGCGGTGCTAGAGGGCAAGAAAAACTGTTTTTT. Residues: CGARGQEKLFF. The chain is built from TRBV20-1 and TRBJ1-4; D unresolved. Germline lookup yields CDR1 DFQATT and CDR2 SNEGSKA (reference sequence). This CDR3 region has 11 residues.

This clonotype was detected many times. The rearrangement joins TRBV10-3 to TRBJ2-7; weak D call: TRBD1 (6 bases). This CDR3 has 14 residues. Germline CDR1 is ENHRY and CDR2 is SYGVKD. Trimming pared 7 bases from V and 0 bases from J, leaving 13 bases between. CDR3 sequence: CAIKTDSDSYEQYF. The CDR3 DNA sequence: TGTGCCATCAAAACGGACAGCGACTCCTACGAGCAGTACTTC.

This clonotype was found many times. J is TRBJ2-7 and V is TRBV6-1; possible D gene TRBD2, 7 bases. CDR3 size: 16 residues. V gave up 7 bases and J gave up 4 bases, with 23 bases separating them. CDR1 MNHNS and CDR2 SASEGT come from the germline V gene. CDR3 amino acids: CASTPPYGEGGYEQYF. CDR3 DNA sequence: TGTGCCAGCACCCCGCCCTACGGTGAGGGGGGGTACGAGCAGTACTTC.

This clonotype was seen more than once but under ten times. This chain links TRBV2 with TRBJ1-5; D uncertain. The germline CDR1 and CDR2 sequences are SNHLY and FYNNEI. Trimming took off 7 bases at V and 3 bases at J, with 16 bases between the two ends. The CDR3 covers 15 residues. The CDR3 bases are TGTGCCAGCAACGATCCCAGGCGGAACAATCAGCCCCAGCATTTT. Translation gives CASNDPRRNNQPQHF. Full variable domain (outside the CDR3, taken from reference TRBV2 and TRBJ1-5): EPEVTQTPSHQVTQMGQEVILRCVPISNHLYFYWYRQILGQKVEFLVSFYNNEISEKSEIFDDQFSVERPDGSNFTLKIRSTKLEDSAMYFCASNDPRRNNQPQHFGDGTRLSIL.

In its sample, this clonotype was seen a few times. The rearrangement uses TRBV19 and TRBJ1-5; D not certain. CDR1 LNHDA and CDR2 SQIVND come from the germline V gene (reference sequence). V gave up 10 bases and J gave up 0 bases, with 31 bases separating them. This CDR3 comprises 20 residues. Here the CDR3 DNA reads TGTGCCACCACGGAGGGAGGGAAATTAACTCTATCTTATAGCAATCAGCCCCAGCATTTT. It specifies CATTEGGKLTLSYSNQPQHF.

The CDR3 reads CAISEKGVPNTDTQYF. The DNA of the CDR3 is TGTGCCATCAGTGAGAAAGGCGTCCCGAATACAGATACGCAGTATTTT. The chain couples TRBV10-3 to TRBJ2-3, with unresolved D. Germline V gene sequence: CDR1 ENHRY, CDR2 SYGVKD. This CDR3 is 16 amino acids long. The V end lost 2 bases, the J end lost 3 bases, and 15 bases lay between the germline ends.

As regards this clonotype: This may be a read error: a much more frequent sequence differs by one nucleotide. This chain uses TRBV3-1 with TRBJ2-1; TRBD2 aligns across 8 bases. V was clipped by 4 bases and J by 4 bases; unmatched bases: 6. Germline V gene lookup returns CDR1 LGHDT and CDR2 YNNKEL (reference sequence). The CDR3 has 15 amino acids. CDR3 loop: CASSRTSRRYNEQFF. Here the CDR3 DNA reads TGTGCCAGCAGCCGGACTAGCAGGAGGTACAATGAGCAGTTCTTC.

Turning to this clonotype: Just one base apart from a much larger clone, this may be a read error. This chain uses TRBV28 with TRBJ2-7, with D perhaps TRBD1 (6 bases). Germline V CDR1 and CDR2: MDHEN, SYDVKM. Trimming pared 5 bases from V and 3 bases from J, leaving 17 bases between. The CDR3 contains 15 residues. The CDR3 reads CASSQHAQGNYEQYF. CDR3 bases: TGTGCCAGCAGTCAACATGCACAGGGAAACTACGAGCAGTACTTC.

This clonotype appeared once. A read error may be the cause here, since a much bigger clone is one base away. The chain combines TRBV10-3 with TRBJ1-2; 7 bases are a match to TRBD1. J gave up 10 bases and V 11 bases, and 10 bases lay outside the gene matches. The CDR3 extends over 11 amino acids. Germline V lookup: CDR1 ENHRY, CDR2 SYGVKD. The CDR3 DNA reads TGTGCCGTCATCACAGGGGATGTCTACACCTTC. This encodes CAVITGDVYTF.

The chain couples TRBV3-1 to TRBJ2-2; 7 nucleotides match TRBD2. The trim removed 4 bases at V and 6 bases at J, leaving 11 bases unmatched. From germline, CDR1 is LGHDT and CDR2 YNNKEL (reference sequence). The CDR3 has 16 residues. The CDR3 nucleotides are TGTGCCAGCAGCCGAACGGGACTAACAGCCGCCGGGGAGCTGTTTTTT. As protein: CASSRTGLTAAGELFF.

A note on this clonotype: A read error may be the cause here, since a much bigger clone is one base away. This rearrangement joins TRBV20-1 to TRBJ1-5; D is ambiguous. Looked up from germline, CDR1 is DFQATT and CDR2 is SNEGSKA (reference sequence). The CDR3 is 13 residues long. The V end lost 6 bases, the J end lost 6 bases, and 15 bases lay between the germline ends. The DNA for the CDR3 is TGCAGTGCACAACCCCATGAGGGTCAGCCCCAGCATTTT. This gives the protein CSAQPHEGQPQHF.

The CDR3 loop reads CASSQDDPRAGGYNEQFF. The CDR3 DNA reads as TGTGCCAGCAGCCAAGATGACCCTCGAGCGGGAGGGTACAATGAGCAGTTCTTC. The chain uses TRBV4-2 and TRBJ2-1, with 10 positions matching TRBD2. Germline values: CDR1 LGHNA, CDR2 YNFKEQ. This CDR3 has 18 residues. The junction had 9 bases not matched to a gene; V was cut back by 0 bases and J by 4 bases.

In the case of this clonotype: Given a much more abundant clone one base away, this may be a read error. The chain employs TRBV28 and TRBJ2-3; 7 bases line up with TRBD2. From germline, CDR1 is MDHEN and CDR2 SYDVKM. With V trimmed by 2 bases and J by 9 bases, 8 bases remained unmatched. This CDR3 region has 14 residues. The CDR3 sequence is CASSLISGTQTQYF. The CDR3 DNA reads as TGTGCCAGCAGTTTAATCAGCGGGACGCAAACGCAGTATTTT.

The V gene is TRBV29-1, the J gene TRBJ2-3; tentatively, D is TRBD1 or TRBD2 (5 bases each). The length of the CDR3 is 15 residues. V gave up 0 bases and J gave up 0 bases, with 10 bases separating them. Per germline, CDR1 SQVTM and CDR2 ANQGSEA. CDR3 coding DNA: TGCAGCGTTGAAGACCCGGGACCTAGCACAGATACGCAGTATTTT. This gives the protein CSVEDPGPSTDTQYF.

As for this clonotype: The junction and the germline gene differ at one end; a read error may be behind it. The V gene is TRBV20-1, the J gene TRBJ2-1; unclear D gene. This CDR3 has 17 residues. Germline-derived CDR1 and CDR2 are DFQATT and SNEGSKA (reference sequence). The CDR3 region is CSGRVQGGPSSYNEHFF. CDR3 DNA: TGCAGTGGAAGGGTCCAAGGCGGCCCCAGCTCCTACAATGAGCATTTCTTC.

This clonotype showed up many times. The CDR3 DNA follows: TGTGCCAGCAGCTTAGGACTAGCGGGAGTAGAAGATACGCAGTATTTT. This translates into CASSLGLAGVEDTQYF. The chain employs TRBV7-7 and TRBJ2-3; 12 positions match TRBD2. Germline-derived CDR1 and CDR2 are SSHAT and FNYEAQ (reference sequence). After removal of 1 base from V and 5 bases from J, the junction contained 4 bases not matched to a gene. This CDR3 is 16 amino acids long. Full variable domain (missing parts from reference TRBV7-7 and TRBJ2-3): GAGVSQSPRYKVTKRGQDVTLRCDPISSHATLYWYQQALGQGPEFLTYFNYEAQPDKSGLPSDRFSAERPEGSISTLTIQRTEQRDSAMYRCASSLGLAGVEDTQYFGPGTRLTVL.

This clonotype was seen many times. The CDR3 region has the DNA TGCGCCAGCAGCCAAGATATAGCGGGAGGGTTCTACAATGAGCAGTTCTTC. Residues: CASSQDIAGGFYNEQFF. This chain connects TRBV4-1 to TRBJ2-1; 11 nucleotides align to TRBD2. J gave up 3 bases and V 0 bases, and 4 bases lay outside the gene matches. The CDR3 totals 17 residues. Germline CDR1 MGHRA, CDR2 YSYEKL.

In this sample, this clonotype turned up a few times. The J gene is TRBJ1-2, the V gene TRBV4-2; 7 bases are a match to TRBD1. This CDR3 comprises 14 residues. With V trimmed by 3 bases and J by 6 bases, 7 bases remained unmatched. Germline V gene lookup returns CDR1 LGHNA and CDR2 YNFKEQ. This CDR3 is CASSQTGISNGYTF. Written as DNA, the CDR3 is TGTGCCAGCAGCCAGACAGGGATCTCCAATGGCTACACCTTC.

This clonotype was detected ten times or more. CDR3 sequence reads: CASSLLGGSSTDTQYF. The DNA of the CDR3 is TGTGCCAGCAGCTTGCTGGGTGGGTCTAGCACAGATACGCAGTATTTT. This chain connects TRBV7-2 to TRBJ2-3; D gene unclear. The germline CDR1 and CDR2 sequences are SGHTA and FQGNSA. V lost 3 bases, J lost 0 bases, and 13 bases lay in between. This CDR3 comprises 16 residues.